What follows is one T cell receptor (beta chain) and its context. Its antigen remains unidentified. This CDR3 comprises 12 residues. The V end was cut by 4 bases, the J end by 10 bases, with 14 bases between. In germline, CDR1 is SGHNT, CDR2 YYREEE (reference sequence). These data belong to a study of cytotoxic CD8 clonotypes in ibrutinib-treated CLL. A 1 in 200,000 to 1 in 1 million T cell depth was the sequencing target. The data were produced by immunoSEQ multiplex PCR, yet TCRdb's version contains in-frame clones alone and is incomplete. The table records under 150,000 clones, approximately 90% of them present only once. Regarding the study as a whole: Sustained-remission and progressing patients diverged in sampling times. Clonality (at baseline) was higher than in age-matched healthy donors and tracked circulating CD8+ T-cell counts.

The material was PBMCs, obtained after 12 months of ibrutinib treatment. The source of this sequence is a human donor with chronic lymphocytic leukemia. V and J are TRBV5-4 and TRBJ1-2; no definite D call. The CDR3 protein is CASSPGSVTYTF. DNA of the CDR3: TGTGCCAGCAGCCCGGGCAGCGTTACCTACACCTTC.